Following are 30 T cell receptor beta chains from one sample sequenced in a study of T-cell reconstitution after alpha-beta-depleted transplantation in children. The library targeted TCRbeta and was prepared with unique molecular identifiers. TCRdb itself ran the PCR reads through MiXCR, one entry per CDR3 protein. The sample has about 77,000 distinct CDR3 sequences, roughly 18% seen once; the top ten hold 51%. This specimen was PBMCs, mostly from graft donor cells, taken 360 days after TCRalphabeta/CD19-depleted stem cell transplant. Receptors originate from a male patient aged 2-9 years who had a stem cell transplant for acute lymphoblastic leukemia, so the T cells may come from the graft donor.

The V call is TRBV5-1, the J call TRBJ2-3; D is unresolved. Trimming shortened V by 0 bases and J by 1 base, and 12 bases separated the two germline ends. The CDR3 sequence is 16 residues long. Germline V CDR1 and CDR2: SGHRS, YFSETQ. The CDR3 reads CASSLVPGYRTDTQYF. The DNA of the CDR3 is TGCGCCAGCAGCTTGGTCCCCGGGTACCGCACAGATACGCAGTATTTT.

This clonotype showed up just a few times. The V gene is TRBV11-2, the J gene TRBJ2-5; 13 nucleotides align to TRBD2. Looked up from germline, CDR1 is SGHAT and CDR2 is FQNNGV. The V segment lost 2 bases and the J segment 2 bases; nucleotides outside the gene matches: 8. The CDR3 is 18 amino acids. CDR3 DNA sequence: TGTGCCAGCAGCTTATTACCGGGGACTAGCGGGACACAAGAGACCCAGTACTTC. It encodes CASSLLPGTSGTQETQYF. Supplemented by reference TRBV11-2 and TRBJ2-5, the full variable domain reads EAGVAQSPRYKIIEKRQSVAFWCNPISGHATLYWYQQILGQGPKLLIQFQNNGVVDDSQLPKDRFSAERLKGVDSTLKIQPAKLEDSAVYLCASSLLPGTSGTQETQYFGPGTRLLVL.

This chain uses TRBV27 with TRBJ2-7; 10 bases line up with TRBD2. The V gene's germline CDR1 is MNHEY and CDR2 SMNVEV (reference sequence). CDR3 length: 16 residues. With V trimmed by 6 bases and J by 3 bases, 11 bases remained unmatched. The CDR3, as DNA: TGTGCCAGCAGCTCCGGACTAGCGGAGCTGGGCTACGAGCAGTACTTC. It codes for CASSSGLAELGYEQYF.

V gene TRBV6-5 combines with J gene TRBJ2-4; D is possibly TRBD1 (5 bases). Trimming shortened V by 0 bases and J by 1 base, and 7 bases separated the two germline ends. The CDR3 runs to 15 residues. Germline V gene sequence: CDR1 MNHEY, CDR2 SVGAGI. CDR3 coding DNA: TGTGCCAGCAGTTACTCATACAGGGCCAAAAACATTCAGTACTTC. It yields the protein CASSYSYRAKNIQYF.

The chain combines TRBV12-3 or TRBV12-4 with TRBJ2-7, with a possible D match to TRBD1 (5 bases). V was trimmed by 2 bases and J by 0 bases, leaving 8 bases between them. The CDR3 covers 14 residues. The CDR3 reads CASSLSRVSYEQYF. The CDR3 DNA is TGTGCCAGCAGTTTATCCAGGGTCTCCTACGAGCAGTACTTC.

This clonotype appeared once. The CDR3 nucleotides read TGTGCCAGCAGCTTAGCGATGGTCGGAATAAAAAACATTCAGTACTTC. Its protein product is CASSLAMVGIKNIQYF. The chain couples TRBV7-8 to TRBJ2-4; D remains unclear. Germline CDR1 SGHVS, CDR2 FQNEAQ. The CDR3 is 16 amino acids. V lost 0 bases and J lost 4, with 13 bases in between.

This clonotype came up a few times. The gene calls are TRBV12-3 or TRBV12-4 and TRBJ2-7, with 10 bases fitting TRBD1. The CDR3 has 14 residues. J was trimmed by 7 bases and V by 4 bases; bases with no gene match: 7. The CDR3 nucleotides are TGTGCCAGCAGTTCCGGGACAGGGGCTAGGGAGCAGTACTTC. Encoded protein: CASSSGTGAREQYF.

This clonotype was observed a handful of times. This chain's CDR3 is CSASRGTGRTEAFF. CDR3 nucleotide sequence: TGCAGTGCATCCCGAGGGACAGGGCGAACTGAAGCTTTCTTT. The J gene is TRBJ1-1, the V gene TRBV20-1; 9 bases fit TRBD1. Looked up from germline, CDR1 is DFQATT and CDR2 is SNEGSKA (reference sequence). V lost 6 bases and J lost 5; bases outside the gene matches: 10. The CDR3 runs to 14 residues.

The chain links TRBV5-1 to TRBJ2-1; 16 nucleotides match TRBD2. This CDR3 has 19 residues. Germline V CDR1 and CDR2: SGHRS, YFSETQ. With V trimmed by 1 base and J by 1 base, 5 bases remained unmatched. CDR3 loop: CASSLPGLAGGPSYNEQFF. The CDR3 region has the DNA TGCGCCAGCAGCTTGCCGGGACTAGCGGGAGGGCCTTCCTACAATGAGCAGTTCTTC.

This clonotype occurred a few times. The V gene is TRBV11-2, the J gene TRBJ2-4, with 14 bases identical to TRBD2. V trimming: 4 bases; J trimming: 1 base; junction bases outside the gene matches: 12. Germline V gives CDR1 SGHAT, CDR2 FQNNGV. The CDR3 is 20 amino acids. The CDR3 nucleotides read TGTGCCAGCAGCTCGAGGGAGGGACTAGCGGGAGTCGGTGCCAAAAACATTCAGTACTTC. Amino acids: CASSSREGLAGVGAKNIQYF.

This chain links TRBV7-9 with TRBJ2-5; D could derive from TRBD1 or TRBD2 (6 bases each). This CDR3 spans 14 amino acids. Germline V lookup: CDR1 SEHNR, CDR2 FQNEAQ (reference sequence). V was clipped by 3 bases and J by 5 bases, with 13 bases between them. The CDR3 loop reads CASSFATGRETQYF. CDR3 nucleotide sequence: TGTGCCAGCAGCTTCGCTACAGGGAGGGAGACCCAGTACTTC.

This sequence joins TRBV5-1 and TRBJ2-1; 9 nucleotides match TRBD1. The CDR3 runs 15 residues. Per the germline V gene, CDR1 is SGHRS and CDR2 is YFSETQ. J was trimmed by 2 bases and V by 5 bases; bases with no gene match: 5. The CDR3 DNA sequence: TGCGCCAGCAGACAACAGGGGGCCACCTACAATGAGCAGTTCTTC. It codes for CASRQQGATYNEQFF. Variable domain in full (rest from reference TRBV5-1 and TRBJ2-1): KAGVTQTPRYLIKTRGQQVTLSCSPISGHRSVSWYQQTPGQGLQFLFEYFSETQRNKGNFPGRFSGRQFSNSRSEMNVSTLELGDSALYLCASRQQGATYNEQFFGPGTRLTVL.

This clonotype has at least ten counts. The V call is TRBV5-4, the J call TRBJ2-2, with 12 bases matching TRBD2. J lost 7 bases, V lost 5 bases, and 12 bases had no gene match. The length of the CDR3 is 17 residues. Germline-derived CDR1 and CDR2 are SGHNT and YYREEE (reference sequence). The CDR3 loop reads CASSRPSGRAVIGELFF. CDR3 DNA sequence: TGTGCCAGCAGTCGACCTAGCGGGAGGGCCGTCATCGGGGAGCTGTTTTTT. The whole variable domain, filled in from reference TRBV5-4 and TRBJ2-2, reads ETGVTQSPTHLIKTRGQQVTLRCSSQSGHNTVSWYQQALGQGPQFIFQYYREEENGRGNFPPRFSGLQFPNYSSELNVNALELDDSALYLCASSRPSGRAVIGELFFGEGSRLTVL.

In this sample, this clonotype turned up many times. This sequence joins TRBV24-1 and TRBJ2-7; 13 bases match TRBD2. From germline, CDR1 is KGHDR and CDR2 SFDVKD. J gave up 0 bases and V 7 bases, and 8 bases lay outside the gene matches. CDR3 length: 17 residues. The CDR3 sequence is CATSGTSGKGSSYEQYF. The CDR3 DNA sequence: TGTGCCACCAGCGGGACTAGCGGGAAGGGTAGCTCCTACGAGCAGTACTTC.

The chain couples TRBV10-3 to TRBJ2-1; 10 nucleotides agree with TRBD2. CDR1 is ENHRY, CDR2 SYGVKD, per germline. There are 13 residues in the CDR3. V lost 11 bases and J lost 9; bases outside the gene matches: 10. This CDR3 reads CASQRWTSGEQFF. Written as DNA, the CDR3 is TGTGCCTCCCAACGATGGACTAGCGGTGAGCAGTTCTTC.

The gene calls are TRBV20-1 and TRBJ2-5; perhaps TRBD2 as D (6 bases). The germline CDR1 and CDR2 sequences are DFQATT and SNEGSKA (reference sequence). The CDR3 is 14 residues long. V was pared by 3 bases and J by 2 bases, with 13 bases between. The CDR3 spells CSASGPGRQETQYF. The CDR3 DNA reads TGCAGTGCTAGTGGACCGGGGAGGCAAGAGACCCAGTACTTC.

This clonotype was picked up many times. V usage is TRBV5-1 and J usage is TRBJ2-2; D possibly corresponds to TRBD1 (5 bases). Looked up from germline, CDR1 is SGHRS and CDR2 is YFSETQ. Trimming took 0 bases from V and 2 from J, leaving 11 bases between them. The CDR3 has 16 residues. The CDR3 protein is CASSLEGQVNTGELFF. The CDR3 DNA follows: TGCGCCAGCAGCTTGGAGGGGCAGGTTAACACCGGGGAGCTGTTTTTT.

This clonotype has ten or more counts. The chain employs TRBV12-3 or TRBV12-4 and TRBJ1-6; perhaps TRBD1 as D (5 bases). V was trimmed by 3 bases and J by 10 bases, leaving 13 bases between them. CDR3 length: 14 residues. The CDR3 DNA reads TGTGCCAGCAGTTTTCGTCACGGGGGATCACCCCTCCACTTT. Amino acid sequence: CASSFRHGGSPLHF.

V and J are TRBV12-3 or TRBV12-4 and TRBJ2-1; TRBD1 matches 8 bases. The V gene end was trimmed by 6 bases and the J gene end by 1 base; junction bases not matched to a gene: 2. The CDR3 sequence is 14 residues long. CDR3: CASSRDRSYNEQFF. CDR3 coding DNA: TGTGCCAGCAGCCGGGACAGGTCCTACAATGAGCAGTTCTTC.

This rearrangement joins TRBV24-1 to TRBJ2-3, with D possibly TRBD2 on 5 matching bases. Per germline, CDR1 KGHDR and CDR2 SFDVKD. The germline V and J ends were trimmed by 4 bases and 6 bases, with 13 bases remaining between them. The CDR3 spans 14 residues. DNA of the CDR3: TGTGCCACCAGTGAAAGAGGTCGGACTGATACGCAGTATTTT. It specifies CATSERGRTDTQYF.

This clonotype was detected only a few times. V is TRBV29-1 and J is TRBJ2-5; 8 bases align to TRBD1. After removal of 3 bases from V and 5 bases from J, the junction contained 8 bases not matched to a gene. The CDR3 has 14 amino acids. Germline V gene sequence: CDR1 SQVTM, CDR2 ANQGSEA. The CDR3 protein is CSVDRTGMVETQYF. The CDR3 DNA is TGCAGCGTTGACAGGACAGGGATGGTGGAGACCCAGTACTTC.

The chain employs TRBV9 and TRBJ2-7; maybe TRBD1 (5 bases). V was cut by 0 bases and J by 4 bases, with 11 bases left in between. The CDR3 length is 14 residues. CDR1 and CDR2 from the germline V gene are SGDLS and YYNGEE. The CDR3: CASSVAAGPYEQYF. For the CDR3, the DNA is TGTGCCAGCAGCGTAGCCGCAGGGCCATACGAGCAGTACTTC.

This clonotype was counted at least ten times. The chain is built from TRBV6-5 and TRBJ2-1; D is perhaps TRBD2 (6 bases). The CDR3 totals 15 residues. Germline CDR1 and CDR2: MNHEY and SVGAGI. Trimming cost V 0 bases and J 5 bases, with 11 bases left between them. CDR3 region: CASSYSRGPHNEQFF. CDR3 DNA: TGTGCCAGCAGTTACTCGCGGGGCCCTCACAATGAGCAGTTCTTC.

This clonotype has more than one count but fewer than ten. The chain couples TRBV24-1 to TRBJ2-1, with a possible D match to TRBD1 (7 bases). V lost 11 bases and J lost 0, with 16 bases in between. This CDR3 comprises 15 residues. From germline, CDR1 is KGHDR and CDR2 SFDVKD. CDR3 amino acids: CAIGGGSGSYNEQFF. CDR3 DNA sequence: TGTGCCATCGGAGGGGGCTCAGGCTCCTACAATGAGCAGTTCTTC.

The chain is built from TRBV25-1 and TRBJ2-3, with 8 bases matching TRBD1. The CDR3 loop spans 16 amino acids. The trim removed 4 bases at V and 4 bases at J, leaving 10 bases unmatched. Germline V gives CDR1 MGHDK, CDR2 SYGVNS. Here the CDR3 reads CASSVYRGSGADTQYF. In DNA, the CDR3 is TGTGCCAGCAGTGTTTACAGGGGGAGCGGCGCAGATACGCAGTATTTT.

The chain joins TRBV25-1 to TRBJ2-5, with D uncertain. V dropped 2 bases and J dropped 5 bases, with 9 bases sitting between them. Germline values: CDR1 MGHDK, CDR2 SYGVNS. The CDR3 length is 13 residues. This CDR3 is CASSETRRETQYF. DNA for the CDR3: TGTGCCAGCAGTGAAACCCGCAGGGAGACCCAGTACTTC. The whole variable domain, remainder taken from reference TRBV25-1 and TRBJ2-5, is EADIYQTPRYLVIGTGKKITLECSQTMGHDKMYWYQQDPGMELHLIHYSYGVNSTEKGDLSSESTVSRIRTEHFPLTLESARPSHTSQYLCASSETRRETQYFGPGTRLLVL.

This clonotype has a count of ten or more. The J gene is TRBJ2-1, the V gene TRBV5-1; the D gene is possibly TRBD1 (5 bases). This CDR3 is 16 amino acids long. V was trimmed by 4 bases and J by 4 bases, leaving 18 bases between them. The V gene's germline CDR1 is SGHRS and CDR2 YFSETQ. The CDR3: CASSRAWGDEYNEQFF. The DNA for the CDR3 is TGCGCCAGCAGCCGGGCCTGGGGCGACGAGTACAATGAGCAGTTCTTC.

This clonotype came up once. The V gene is TRBV6-8, the J gene TRBJ2-3, with D tentatively TRBD1 or TRBD2 (6 bases each). This CDR3 region has 18 residues. Trimming shortened V by 0 bases and J by 1 base, and 17 bases separated the two germline ends. The V gene's germline CDR1 is MNHGY and CDR2 SAAAGT. CDR3 sequence (DNA): TGTGCCAGCAGTTACTCGATTAGGGGGAGGAACCGCACAGATACGCAGTATTTT. Its protein is CASSYSIRGRNRTDTQYF.

This sequence joins TRBV20-1 and TRBJ2-7; 11 nucleotides line up with TRBD2. The trim removed 6 bases at V and 3 bases at J, leaving 7 bases unmatched. Germline-derived CDR1 and CDR2 are DFQATT and SNEGSKA (reference sequence). The CDR3 extends over 14 amino acids. CDR3 DNA: TGCAGTGCCCATTCCGGGACTAGCGGCTACGAGCAGTACTTC. Protein: CSAHSGTSGYEQYF.

This clonotype showed up many times. J is TRBJ1-1 and V is TRBV7-9; unclear D gene. V lost 1 base and J 0 bases, leaving 0 bases between the germline ends. There are 12 residues in the CDR3. In germline, CDR1 is SEHNR, CDR2 FQNEAQ (reference sequence). CDR3 coding DNA: TGTGCCAGCAGCTTAGTGAACACTGAAGCTTTCTTT. Its protein is CASSLVNTEAFF. The entire variable domain, with the rest obtained from reference TRBV7-9 and TRBJ1-1, is as follows: DTGVSQNPRHKITKRGQNVTFRCDPISEHNRLYWYRQTLGQGPEFLTYFQNEAQLEKSRLLSDRFSAERPKGSFSTLEIQRTEQGDSAMYLCASSLVNTEAFFGQGTRLTVV.